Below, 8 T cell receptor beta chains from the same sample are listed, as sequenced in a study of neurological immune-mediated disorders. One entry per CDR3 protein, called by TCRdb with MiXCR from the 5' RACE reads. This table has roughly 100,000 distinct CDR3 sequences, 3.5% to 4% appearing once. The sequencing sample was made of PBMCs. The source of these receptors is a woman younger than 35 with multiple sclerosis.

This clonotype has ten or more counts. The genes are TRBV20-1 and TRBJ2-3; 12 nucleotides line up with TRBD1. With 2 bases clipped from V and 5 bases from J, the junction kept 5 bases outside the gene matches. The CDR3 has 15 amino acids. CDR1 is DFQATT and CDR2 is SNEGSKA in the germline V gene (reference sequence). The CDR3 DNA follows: TGCAGTGCTAGAAGGGACAGGGGGCGAGTAGATACGCAGTATTTT. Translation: CSARRDRGRVDTQYF.

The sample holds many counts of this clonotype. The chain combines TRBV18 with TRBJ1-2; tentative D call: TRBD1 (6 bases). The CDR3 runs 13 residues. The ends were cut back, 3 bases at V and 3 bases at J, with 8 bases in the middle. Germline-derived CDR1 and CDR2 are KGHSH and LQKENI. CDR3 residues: CASSPHRDYGYTF. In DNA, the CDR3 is TGTGCCAGCTCACCCCACAGGGACTATGGCTACACCTTC.

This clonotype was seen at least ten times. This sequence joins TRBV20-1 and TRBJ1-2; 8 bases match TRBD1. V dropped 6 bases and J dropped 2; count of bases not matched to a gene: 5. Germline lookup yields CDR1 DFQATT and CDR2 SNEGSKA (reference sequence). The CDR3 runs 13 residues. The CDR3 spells CSASDRANYGYTF. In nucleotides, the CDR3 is TGCAGTGCCTCGGACAGGGCAAACTATGGCTACACCTTC.

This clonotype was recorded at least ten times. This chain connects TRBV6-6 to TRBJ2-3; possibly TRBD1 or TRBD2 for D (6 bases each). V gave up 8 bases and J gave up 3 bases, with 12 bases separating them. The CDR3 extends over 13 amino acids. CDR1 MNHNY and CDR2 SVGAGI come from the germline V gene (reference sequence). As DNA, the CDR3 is TGTGCCAGCGAGGGGGGAAGGACAGATACGCAGTATTTT. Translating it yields CASEGGRTDTQYF.

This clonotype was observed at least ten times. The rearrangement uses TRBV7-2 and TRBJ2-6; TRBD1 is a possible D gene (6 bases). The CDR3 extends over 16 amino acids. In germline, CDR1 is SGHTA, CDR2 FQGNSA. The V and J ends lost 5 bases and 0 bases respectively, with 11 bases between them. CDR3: CASSPEGGSGANVLTF. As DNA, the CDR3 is TGTGCCAGCAGCCCAGAAGGGGGCTCTGGGGCCAACGTCCTGACTTTC.

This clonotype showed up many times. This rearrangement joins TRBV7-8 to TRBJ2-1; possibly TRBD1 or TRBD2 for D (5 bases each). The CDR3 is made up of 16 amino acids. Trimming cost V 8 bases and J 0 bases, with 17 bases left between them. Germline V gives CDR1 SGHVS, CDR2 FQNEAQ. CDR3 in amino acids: CASDPREGYSYNEQFF. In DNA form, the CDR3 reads TGTGCCAGCGACCCACGAGAGGGGTACTCCTACAATGAGCAGTTCTTC.

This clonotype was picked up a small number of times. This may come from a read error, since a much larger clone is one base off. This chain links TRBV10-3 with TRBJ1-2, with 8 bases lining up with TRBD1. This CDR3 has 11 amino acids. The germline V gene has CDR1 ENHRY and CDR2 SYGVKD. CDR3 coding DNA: TGTGACAGCGGACAGGGTCGGGGCTACACCTTC. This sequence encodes CDSGQGRGYTF.

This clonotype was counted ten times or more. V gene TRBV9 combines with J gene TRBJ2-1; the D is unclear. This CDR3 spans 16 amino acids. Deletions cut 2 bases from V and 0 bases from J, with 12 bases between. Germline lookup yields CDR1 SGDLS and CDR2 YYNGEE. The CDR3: CASSVSVGPSYNEQFF. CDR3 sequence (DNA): TGTGCCAGCAGCGTTTCAGTCGGACCCTCCTACAATGAGCAGTTCTTC.